This T cell receptor beta chain was recovered during a study of identical twins. TCRdb recomputed calls from the 5' RACE reads with MiXCR, one row per CDR3 protein. The data contain 250,000 to 350,000 distinct CDR3 sequences, about 8.9% of them singletons. This clonotype was seen more than once but under ten times. Its antigen remains unidentified. Points from the study as a whole: A cross-sectional statistical analysis, not follow-up of the same donors, supported the conclusions.

This CDR3 region has 15 residues. The V end lost 6 bases, the J end lost 2 bases, and 16 bases lay between the germline ends. Germline-derived CDR1 and CDR2 are MNHNS and SASEGT. These data were also reused for a study on yellow fever vaccine responses in identical twins.

The TCR comes from a woman under 30 in good health. The specimen sequenced was memory (CD45RO+) T cells sorted from blood. This sequence joins TRBV6-1 and TRBJ1-1; a possible D gene is TRBD1 (5 bases). Written as DNA, the CDR3 is TGTGCCAGCAGAGAATCCGGGACGGACAACACTGAAGCTTTCTTT. Translation: CASRESGTDNTEAFF.